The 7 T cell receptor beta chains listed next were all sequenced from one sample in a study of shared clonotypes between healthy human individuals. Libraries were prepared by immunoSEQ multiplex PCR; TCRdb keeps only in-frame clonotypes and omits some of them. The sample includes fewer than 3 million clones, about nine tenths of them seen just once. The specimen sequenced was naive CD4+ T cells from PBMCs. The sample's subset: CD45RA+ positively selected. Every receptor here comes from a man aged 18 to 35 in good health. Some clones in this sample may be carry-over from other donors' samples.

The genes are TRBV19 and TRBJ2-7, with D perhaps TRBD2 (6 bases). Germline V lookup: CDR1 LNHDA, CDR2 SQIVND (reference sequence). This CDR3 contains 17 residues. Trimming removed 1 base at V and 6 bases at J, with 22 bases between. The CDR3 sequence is CASSIASFGGDGGEQYF. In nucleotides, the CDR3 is TGTGCCAGTAGTATAGCCTCCTTTGGAGGGGACGGAGGCGAGCAGTACTTC.

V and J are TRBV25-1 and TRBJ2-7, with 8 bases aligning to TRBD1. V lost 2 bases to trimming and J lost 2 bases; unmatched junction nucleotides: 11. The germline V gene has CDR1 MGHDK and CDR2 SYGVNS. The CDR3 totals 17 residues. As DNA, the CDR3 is TGTGCCAGCAGTGAACCAAGGGCCCGGGACAGGCCCTACGAGCAGTACTTC. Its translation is CASSEPRARDRPYEQYF.

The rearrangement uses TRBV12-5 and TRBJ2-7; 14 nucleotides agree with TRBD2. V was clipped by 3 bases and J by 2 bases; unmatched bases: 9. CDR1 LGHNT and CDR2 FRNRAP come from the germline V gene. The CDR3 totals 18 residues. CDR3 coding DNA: TGTGCTAGTGGTTTTACCGGGACTAGCGGGAGTAACCCCTACGAGCAGTACTTC. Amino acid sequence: CASGFTGTSGSNPYEQYF.

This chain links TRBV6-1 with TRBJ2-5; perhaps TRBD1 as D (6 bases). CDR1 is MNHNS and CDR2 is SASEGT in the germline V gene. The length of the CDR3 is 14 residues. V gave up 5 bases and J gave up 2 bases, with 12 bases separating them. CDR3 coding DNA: TGTGCCAGCAGTCCGGGACAAGCACAAGAGACCCAGTACTTC. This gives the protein CASSPGQAQETQYF.

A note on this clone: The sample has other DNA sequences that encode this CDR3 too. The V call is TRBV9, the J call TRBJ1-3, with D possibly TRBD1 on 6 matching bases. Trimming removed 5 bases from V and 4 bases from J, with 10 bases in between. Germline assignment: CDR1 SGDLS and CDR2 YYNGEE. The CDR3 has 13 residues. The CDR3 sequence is CASSLDSGNTIYF. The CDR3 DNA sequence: TGTGCCAGCAGTCTGGACAGCGGAAACACCATATATTTT. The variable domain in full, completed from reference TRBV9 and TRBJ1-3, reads DSGVTQTPKHLITATGQRVTLRCSPRSGDLSVYWYQQSLDQGLQFLIQYYNGEERAKGNILERFSAQQFPDLHSELNLSSLELGDSALYFCASSLDSGNTIYFGEGSWLTVV.

This chain's CDR3 is CASSLGQGGGETQYF. The CDR3 DNA sequence: TGTGCCAGCAGCTTAGGGCAGGGAGGGGGTGAGACCCAGTACTTC. V and J are TRBV7-2 and TRBJ2-5; maybe TRBD2 (7 bases). The length of the CDR3 is 15 residues. Germline V gene sequence: CDR1 SGHTA, CDR2 FQGNSA. The ends were cut back, 1 base at V and 5 bases at J, with 14 bases in the middle.

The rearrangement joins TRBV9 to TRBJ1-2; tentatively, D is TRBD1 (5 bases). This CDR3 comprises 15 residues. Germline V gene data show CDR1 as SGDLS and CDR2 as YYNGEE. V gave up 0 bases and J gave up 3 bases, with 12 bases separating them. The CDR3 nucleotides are TGTGCCAGCAGCGTAGCAGCCAAAGGGGACTATGGCTACACCTTC. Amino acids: CASSVAAKGDYGYTF.